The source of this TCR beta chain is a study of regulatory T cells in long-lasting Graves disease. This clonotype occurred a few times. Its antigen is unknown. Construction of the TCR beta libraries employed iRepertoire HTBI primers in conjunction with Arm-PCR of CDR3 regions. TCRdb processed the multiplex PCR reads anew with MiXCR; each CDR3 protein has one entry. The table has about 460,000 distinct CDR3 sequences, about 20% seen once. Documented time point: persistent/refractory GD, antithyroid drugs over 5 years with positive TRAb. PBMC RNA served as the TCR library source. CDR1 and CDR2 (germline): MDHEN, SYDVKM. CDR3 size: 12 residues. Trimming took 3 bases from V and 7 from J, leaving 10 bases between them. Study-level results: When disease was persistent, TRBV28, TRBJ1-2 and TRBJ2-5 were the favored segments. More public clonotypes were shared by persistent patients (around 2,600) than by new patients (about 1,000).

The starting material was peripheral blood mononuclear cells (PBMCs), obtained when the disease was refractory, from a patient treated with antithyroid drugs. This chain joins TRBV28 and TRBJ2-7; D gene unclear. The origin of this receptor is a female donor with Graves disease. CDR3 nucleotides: TGTGCCAGCAGTTTGTATCTGGGAGAGCAGTACTTC. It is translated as CASSLYLGEQYF.